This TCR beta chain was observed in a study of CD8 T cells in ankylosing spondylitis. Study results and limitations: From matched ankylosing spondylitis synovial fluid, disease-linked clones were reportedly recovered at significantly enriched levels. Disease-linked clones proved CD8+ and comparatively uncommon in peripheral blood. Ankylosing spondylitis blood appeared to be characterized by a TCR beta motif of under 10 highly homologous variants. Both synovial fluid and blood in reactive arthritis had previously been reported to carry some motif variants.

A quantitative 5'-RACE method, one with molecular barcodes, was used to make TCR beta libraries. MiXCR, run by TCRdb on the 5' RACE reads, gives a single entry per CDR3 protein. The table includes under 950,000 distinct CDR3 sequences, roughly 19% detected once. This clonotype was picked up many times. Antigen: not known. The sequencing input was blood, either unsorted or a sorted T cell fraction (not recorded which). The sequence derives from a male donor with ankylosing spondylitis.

Here the CDR3 reads CASSLTREPYNEQFF. CDR3 nucleotides: TGTGCCAGCAGTTTGACCCGGGAGCCCTACAATGAGCAGTTCTTC. The rearrangement links TRBV12-3 or TRBV12-4 to TRBJ2-1; possibly TRBD2 for D (6 bases). CDR3 size: 15 residues. Trimming took 3 bases from V and 2 from J, leaving 11 bases between them.